The 26 T cell receptor beta chains below come from one sample, sequenced in a study of blood T cell repertoires in COVID-19. Clones were read by immunoSEQ multiplex PCR, and TCRdb kept only the in-frame ones, dropping some. The profile shows 120,000 or so clones, about 80% of them singletons. Specimen: peripheral blood. These receptor sequences come from a man in his fifties or sixties with acute or convalescent COVID-19.

The gene calls are TRBV2 and TRBJ2-7, with 8 positions matching TRBD1. CDR1 is SNHLY, CDR2 FYNNEI, per germline. V was pared by 6 bases and J by 5 bases, with 9 bases of the junction left unmatched. The CDR3 totals 14 residues. CDR3 region: CASRARDRKHEQYF. CDR3 in DNA: TGTGCCAGCAGGGCCCGGGACAGGAAACACGAGCAGTACTTC.

The chain employs TRBV10-3 and TRBJ2-7, with 8 bases that match TRBD1. The CDR3 is 14 amino acids. Germline lookup yields CDR1 ENHRY and CDR2 SYGVKD. Germline trimming cut 2 bases from V and 2 bases from J; bases unmatched to any gene: 2. The CDR3 DNA follows: TGTGCCATCAGTGAGGGACAGGGTGCCTACGAGCAGTACTTC. Its translation: CAISEGQGAYEQYF.

This rearrangement joins TRBV12-3 or TRBV12-4 to TRBJ1-4; D is unresolved. V was trimmed by 6 bases and J by 6 bases, leaving 8 bases between them. The CDR3 runs 12 residues. The CDR3 protein is CASRQAYEKLFF. DNA for the CDR3: TGTGCCAGCAGGCAGGCTTATGAAAAACTGTTTTTT.

The chain couples TRBV18 to TRBJ1-3; D gene uncertain. The CDR3 sequence is 16 residues long. Germline assignment: CDR1 KGHSH and CDR2 LQKENI. V lost 0 bases and J 0 bases, leaving 9 bases between the germline ends. The chain's CDR3 is CASSPPTRYSGNTIYF. The CDR3 bases are TGTGCCAGCTCACCACCGACACGATACTCTGGAAACACCATATATTTT.

V and J are TRBV2 and TRBJ2-7; 11 nucleotides line up with TRBD2. The CDR3 totals 13 residues. With V trimmed by 7 bases and J by 3 bases, 2 bases remained unmatched. Germline assignment: CDR1 SNHLY and CDR2 FYNNEI. The CDR3 DNA reads as TGTGCCAGCACCGGGACTAGCGGCTACGAGCAGTACTTC. It codes for CASTGTSGYEQYF.

This chain links TRBV2 with TRBJ2-4, with 9 bases lining up with TRBD1. Germline V gene lookup returns CDR1 SNHLY and CDR2 FYNNEI. The CDR3 is made up of 16 amino acids. The V segment lost 6 bases and the J segment 0 bases; nucleotides outside the gene matches: 6. The DNA of the CDR3 is TGTGCCAGCAGCCCAGGACAGGGGATAGCCAAAAACATTCAGTACTTC. Translated: CASSPGQGIAKNIQYF.

The chain has TRBV29-1 and TRBJ2-3; 14 bases map to TRBD2. In germline, CDR1 is SQVTM, CDR2 ANQGSEA. Losses at the gene ends were 7 bases for V and 1 base for J; bases not matched to a gene: 13. The CDR3 contains 18 residues. CDR3 amino acids: CSAEGLAGVRGGTDTQYF. CDR3 nucleotide sequence: TGCAGCGCCGAGGGACTAGCGGGAGTGAGGGGGGGCACAGATACGCAGTATTTT.

The V and J genes are TRBV12-3 or TRBV12-4 and TRBJ1-1; no reliable D call. The CDR3 totals 12 residues. V was clipped by 7 bases and J by 5 bases, with 11 bases between them. Here the CDR3 reads CASTRLGTEAFF. Written as DNA, the CDR3 is TGTGCCAGCACCCGGCTCGGGACTGAAGCTTTCTTT.

The rearrangement joins TRBV28 to TRBJ1-5; 10 bases agree with TRBD1. Germline V gene lookup returns CDR1 MDHEN and CDR2 SYDVKM. V lost 5 bases to trimming and J lost 6 bases; unmatched junction nucleotides: 10. CDR3 length: 16 residues. Here the CDR3 reads CASSLRQGASSQPQHF. The CDR3, as DNA: TGTGCCAGCAGTCTTAGACAGGGGGCGTCGAGTCAGCCCCAGCATTTT.

The CDR3 sequence is CASKGQRGSYEQYF. Here the CDR3 DNA reads TGTGCCAGTAAAGGCCAGCGGGGTTCCTACGAGCAGTACTTC. This chain connects TRBV19 to TRBJ2-7; 7 bases are a match to TRBD2. V lost 7 bases and J lost 1; bases outside the gene matches: 7. The CDR3 length is 14 residues. Germline V lookup: CDR1 LNHDA, CDR2 SQIVND (reference sequence). The complete variable domain, with remaining parts taken from reference TRBV19 and TRBJ2-7, reads DGGITQSPKYLFRKEGQNVTLSCEQNLNHDAMYWYRQDPGQGLRLIYYSQIVNDFQKGDIAEGYSVSREKKESFPLTVTSAQKNPTAFYLCASKGQRGSYEQYFGPGTRLTVT.

This chain uses TRBV5-1 with TRBJ1-1, with D unresolved. The CDR3 is 13 amino acids. The germline V and J ends were trimmed by 6 bases and 0 bases, with 9 bases remaining between them. CDR1 is SGHRS and CDR2 is YFSETQ in the germline V gene. In DNA, the CDR3 is TGCGCCAGCACCGTAGACTTGAACACTGAAGCTTTCTTT. It yields the protein CASTVDLNTEAFF.

This chain links TRBV25-1 with TRBJ2-1; 8 nucleotides agree with TRBD2. The V gene end was trimmed by 6 bases and the J gene end by 2 bases; junction bases not matched to a gene: 0. Germline assignment: CDR1 MGHDK and CDR2 SYGVNS. The CDR3 is 13 amino acids. The CDR3 region is CASRRGAYNEQFF. The CDR3 DNA is TGTGCCAGCAGGCGGGGGGCCTACAATGAGCAGTTCTTC.

The chain joins TRBV27 to TRBJ1-4, with TRBD1 identical over 7 bases. The CDR3 is 15 amino acids. V was pared by 5 bases and J by 8 bases, with 11 bases of the junction left unmatched. Germline V gene data show CDR1 as MNHEY and CDR2 as SMNVEV (reference sequence). DNA of the CDR3: TGTGCCAGCAGTCCTTACAGGGGAATGGACGAAAAACTGTTTTTT. This codes for CASSPYRGMDEKLFF.

With regard to this clone: Within the sample, other DNA sequences also encode this same CDR3. The chain links TRBV18 to TRBJ2-7; 11 bases line up with TRBD2. With 3 bases clipped from V and 0 bases from J, the junction kept 1 base outside the gene matches. CDR1 KGHSH and CDR2 LQKENI come from the germline V gene. The CDR3 extends over 15 amino acids. This chain's CDR3 is CASSPGTSGSYEQYF. Written as DNA, the CDR3 is TGTGCCAGCTCACCGGGGACTAGCGGCTCCTACGAGCAGTACTTC.

This clone was recorded only once. The chain is built from TRBV29-1 and TRBJ2-7; D perhaps matches TRBD2 (6 bases). The CDR3 extends over 14 amino acids. Looked up from germline, CDR1 is SQVTM and CDR2 is ANQGSEA. V was clipped by 4 bases and J by 7 bases, with 20 bases between them. The CDR3 DNA reads TGCAGCGTTGTCACCCTAGCGTTCACGGGAGAGCAGTACTTC. As protein: CSVVTLAFTGEQYF.

The chain joins TRBV28 to TRBJ2-1, with 9 bases identical to TRBD1. Per germline, CDR1 MDHEN and CDR2 SYDVKM. V lost 3 bases to trimming and J lost 9 bases; unmatched junction nucleotides: 18. This CDR3 has 18 residues. In DNA form, the CDR3 reads TGTGCCAGCAGTTTCCCCCCGGACAGGGGTCAAGTAACGGTTGAGCAGTTCTTC. It encodes CASSFPPDRGQVTVEQFF.

The chain combines TRBV6-1 with TRBJ2-1; D is unresolved. Trimming took off 1 base at V and 1 base at J, with 11 bases between the two ends. The germline V gene encodes CDR1 MNHNS and CDR2 SASEGT. The CDR3 runs 16 residues. The CDR3 DNA sequence: TGTGCCAGCAGTGAAGGCCTTAGCTGGTCCTACAATGAGCAGTTCTTC. It is translated as CASSEGLSWSYNEQFF.

J is TRBJ1-4 and V is TRBV29-1, with no clear D. Trimming took 5 bases from V and 4 from J, leaving 5 bases between them. Germline CDR1 is SQVTM and CDR2 is ANQGSEA. The CDR3 is made up of 11 amino acids. CDR3 in DNA: TGCAGCGTTCTGTATAATGAAAAACTGTTTTTT. This codes for CSVLYNEKLFF.

The chain links TRBV18 to TRBJ2-5; D call uncertain. Germline assignment: CDR1 KGHSH and CDR2 LQKENI. The ends were cut back, 6 bases at V and 3 bases at J, with 11 bases in the middle. The CDR3 is 13 amino acids. The CDR3 is CASSRDREETQYF. As DNA, the CDR3 is TGTGCCAGCTCTCGCGATCGGGAAGAGACCCAGTACTTC.

In its sample, this clone was seen many times. V is TRBV18 and J is TRBJ1-4; possibly TRBD1 for D (6 bases). This CDR3 has 14 residues. V was clipped by 6 bases and J by 8 bases, with 16 bases between them. CDR1 and CDR2 (germline): KGHSH, LQKENI. CDR3 amino acids: CASSPPGDSEKLFF. CDR3 in DNA: TGTGCCAGCTCCCCGCCAGGGGATTCCGAAAAACTGTTTTTT.

The V call is TRBV13, the J call TRBJ2-3; possible D gene TRBD2, 6 bases. Trimming took 5 bases from V and 0 from J, leaving 15 bases between them. Germline-derived CDR1 and CDR2 are PRHDT and FYEKMQ (reference sequence). The CDR3 spans 16 residues. The CDR3 DNA reads as TGTGCCAGCAGCACATCCAGGAGGGCTAGCACAGATACGCAGTATTTT. Translating gives CASSTSRRASTDTQYF.

This clone has only one observation. The chain uses TRBV28 and TRBJ1-3; tentatively, D is TRBD1 (6 bases). Germline V gene data show CDR1 as MDHEN and CDR2 as SYDVKM. The CDR3 extends over 15 amino acids. V shed 2 bases and J shed 2 bases, with 10 bases lying between them. The CDR3 sequence is CASSLRTATGNTIYF. As DNA, the CDR3 is TGTGCCAGCAGTTTAAGGACAGCTACTGGAAACACCATATATTTT.

The rearrangement joins TRBV19 to TRBJ2-7; 12 positions agree with TRBD2. From germline, CDR1 is LNHDA and CDR2 SQIVND (reference sequence). The CDR3 has 17 residues. V dropped 5 bases and J dropped 0; count of bases not matched to a gene: 8. CDR3 coding DNA: TGTGCCAGTAGTCCTCGGACTAGCGGGATCCGCTCCTACGAGCAGTACTTC. Amino acids: CASSPRTSGIRSYEQYF.

The rearrangement uses TRBV25-1 and TRBJ1-1; a weak D match, TRBD1 (5 bases). This CDR3 has 16 amino acids. Germline V lookup: CDR1 MGHDK, CDR2 SYGVNS. Trimming removed 6 bases at V and 7 bases at J, with 24 bases between. CDR3: CASSGGGPGPNGEAFF. CDR3 sequence (DNA): TGTGCCAGCAGCGGGGGGGGTCCAGGACCAAACGGTGAAGCTTTCTTT.

This clone was seen a few times. The chain couples TRBV5-1 to TRBJ2-3; 9 bases align to TRBD2. The CDR3 totals 16 residues. The germline V gene encodes CDR1 SGHRS and CDR2 YFSETQ. Trimming removed 4 bases from V and 4 bases from J; junction bases left unmatched: 10. For the CDR3, the DNA is TGCGCCAGCAGCCCCCGAGCGGGAGGTGGGCCAGATACGCAGTATTTT. Amino acids: CASSPRAGGGPDTQYF.

The chain recombines TRBV28 with TRBJ2-5; 11 bases agree with TRBD2. This CDR3 has 16 amino acids. V lost 4 bases to trimming and J lost 4 bases; unmatched junction nucleotides: 8. Germline CDR1 MDHEN, CDR2 SYDVKM. The DNA of the CDR3 is TGTGCCAGCAGTTACCTAGCGGGAGGTGGGCGAGAGACCCAGTACTTC. It codes for CASSYLAGGGRETQYF.